This T cell receptor (beta chain) was sequenced for a study of blood T cell repertoires in COVID-19. Using immunoSEQ multiplex PCR, the repertoire was profiled, and TCRdb retains in-frame clones only, with some absent. The table includes around 240,000 clones, 90% detected once. After removal of 0 bases from V and 4 bases from J, the junction contained 2 bases not matched to a gene. The CDR3 runs to 15 residues. Germline V CDR1 and CDR2: WNHNN, SYGVQD (reference sequence). This TCR came from a man aged 50 to 60 who had been exposed to COVID-19. The genes are TRBV10-1 and TRBJ2-3; 9 positions match TRBD2. Sequencing was performed on PBMCs or T cells enriched from blood (not recorded which). The chain's CDR3 is CASSESGLAADTQYF. Here the CDR3 DNA reads TGCGCCAGCAGTGAGTCGGGACTAGCAGCAGATACGCAGTATTTT.